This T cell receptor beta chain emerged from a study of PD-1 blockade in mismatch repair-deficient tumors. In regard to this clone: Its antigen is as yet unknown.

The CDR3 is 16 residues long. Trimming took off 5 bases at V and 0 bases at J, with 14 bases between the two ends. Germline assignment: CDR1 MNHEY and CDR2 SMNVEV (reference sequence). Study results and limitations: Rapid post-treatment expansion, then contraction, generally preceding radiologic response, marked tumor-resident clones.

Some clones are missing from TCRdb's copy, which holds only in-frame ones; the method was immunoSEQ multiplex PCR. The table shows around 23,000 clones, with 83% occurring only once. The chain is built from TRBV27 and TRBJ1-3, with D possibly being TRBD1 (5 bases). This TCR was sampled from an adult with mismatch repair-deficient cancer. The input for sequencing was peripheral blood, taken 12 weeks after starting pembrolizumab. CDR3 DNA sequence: TGTGCCAGCAGTGCGTACGGGGCCGACTCTGGAAACACCATATATTTT. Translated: CASSAYGADSGNTIYF.